A selection of T cell receptor beta chains follows, all from one sample in a study of neoadjuvant nivolumab and ipilimumab in lung cancer. TCRdb's copy holds only in-frame clones and misses some; the assay was immunoSEQ multiplex PCR. The sample lists tens of thousands of clones, 75% to 85% occurring once. Sequences were derived from tumor tissue, sampled after neoadjuvant nivolumab, alone or with ipilimumab, at or shortly before surgery. Receptor source: an adult with non-small cell lung cancer. CDR3s include the opening cysteine and the closing phenylalanine or tryptophan. A D gene is named only where the DNA matches it firmly. The listing skips clone size in some rows; elsewhere it reads once, few, many or a size class.

>.|TRBD1|TRBV7-2|13|TRBJ1-2
TGTGCCAGCAGCTTACAGGGGGCGCAAGGCTACACCTTC
CASSLQGAQGYTF
>once|TRBD1|TRBV10-3|14|TRBJ2-7
TGTGCCATTGGGGAACAGGACAGGCCCATAGGGCAGTACTTC
CAIGEQDRPIGQYF
>.|.|TRBV18|17|TRBJ1-5
TGTGCCAGCTCGCCCTCGGCTGGGTCCTATAGCAATCAGCCCCAGCATTTT
CASSPSAGSYSNQPQHF
>.|.|TRBV9|15|TRBJ1-1
TGTGCCAGCAGCGTAGGCGGCGAGGAGAACACTGAAGCTTTCTTT
CASSVGGEENTEAFF
>few|TRBD1|TRBV7-9|16|TRBJ1-2
TGTGCCAGCAGCCCGGGGGACTCACAGGGGTCCGGGGGCTACACCTTC
CASSPGDSQGSGGYTF
>.|.|TRBV18|13|TRBJ1-4
TGTGCCAGCACGACAGATATTAATGAAAAACTGTTTTTT
CASTTDINEKLFF
>once|.|TRBV6-5|13|TRBJ1-2
TGTGCCAGCAGTTACGGACGGTACTATGGCTACACCTTC
CASSYGRYYGYTF
>.|.|TRBV27|13|TRBJ1-2
TGTGCCAGCAGTTTTCTCCGGGGTTATGGCTACACCTTC
CASSFLRGYGYTF
>few|.|TRBV5-1|13|TRBJ2-5
TGCGCCAGCAGACCTGGACTGCGGGAGACCCAGTACTTC
CASRPGLRETQYF
>.|.|TRBV30|15|TRBJ1-1
TGTGCCTGGAGTGTACTTGGGGGACTGAACACTGAAGCTTTCTTT
CAWSVLGGLNTEAFF
>.|.|TRBV19|12|TRBJ2-1
TGTGCCAGTAGTATACTGGGAAATGAGCAGTTCTTC
CASSILGNEQFF
>.|.|TRBV7-2|13|TRBJ2-3
TGTGCCAGCACCTCTTATATCGCAGATACGCAGTATTTT
CASTSYIADTQYF
>once|.|TRBV28|16|TRBJ2-2
TGTGCCAGCAGTTTCGGGCTCCAGGGGAACACCGGGGAGCTGTTTTTT
CASSFGLQGNTGELFF
>.|TRBD2|TRBV5-4|15|TRBJ2-7
TGTGCCAGCAGCCCTCCCGGGACTAGGTCCCACGAGCAGTACTTC
CASSPPGTRSHEQYF
>.|.|TRBV5-8|12|TRBJ1-3
TGTGCCAGCAGCTTGAGGGGGAACACCATATATTTT
CASSLRGNTIYF
>.|.|TRBV11-2|16|TRBJ1-1
TGTGCCAGCAGCCTTCGGTGGGGTCTTATGAACACTGAAGCTTTCTTT
CASSLRWGLMNTEAFF
>.|.|TRBV6-5|13|TRBJ1-5
TGTGCCAGCAGATGGAAAAGCAATCAGCCCCAGCATTTT
CASRWKSNQPQHF
>.|.|TRBV6-6|12|TRBJ1-2
TGTGCCAGCAGTTACAACAGGGTTAGCTACACCTTC
CASSYNRVSYTF
>few|.|TRBV6-1|14|TRBJ1-5
TGTGCCAGCAGTGAAATCTATAGCAATCAGCCCCAGCATTTT
CASSEIYSNQPQHF
>once|.|TRBV15|17|TRBJ1-1
TGTGCCACCAGCAGAGATTCCGTGATCGCCTTGAACACTGAAGCTTTCTTT
CATSRDSVIALNTEAFF
>.|TRBD1|TRBV6-4|14|TRBJ1-2
TGTGCCAGCAGTGACTCAGAGGGGGCGCGGGGCTACACCTTC
CASSDSEGARGYTF
>.|TRBD1|TRBV5-1|15|TRBJ2-7
TGCGCCAGCAGCTTGGAAGACAGGGTCTTAGGGGAGCAGTACTTC
CASSLEDRVLGEQYF
>.|TRBD2|TRBV7-2|16|TRBJ2-3
TGTGCCAGCAGCTTACGGCTAGCGGGAGTGGCAGATACGCAGTATTTT
CASSLRLAGVADTQYF
>.|.|TRBV4-2|13|TRBJ2-2
TGTGCCAGCAGCCAGCTCAGCACCGGGGAGCTGTTTTTT
CASSQLSTGELFF
>.|TRBD2|TRBV4-1|15|TRBJ2-7
TGCGCCAGCAGCCAATTGGGACTACCATCCTACGAGCAGTACTTC
CASSQLGLPSYEQYF
>.|.|TRBV6-5|14|TRBJ2-7
TGTGCCAGCAGTCCTCAGACCGCGCCTGACGAGCAGTACTTC
CASSPQTAPDEQYF
>.|.|TRBV4-2|16|TRBJ1-6
TGTGCCAGCAGCCAGTCGACAAGCGCCTTCGCCTCACCCCTCCACTTT
CASSQSTSAFASPLHF
>.|TRBD1|TRBV5-4|15|TRBJ2-1
TGTGCCAGCAGCCGTGACAGGGGTAACTACAATGAGCAGTTCTTC
CASSRDRGNYNEQFF
>.|.|TRBV7-9|15|TRBJ2-6
TGTGCCAGCAGCTTAGCGCCCTCTGGGGCCAACGTCCTGACTTTC
CASSLAPSGANVLTF
>.|.|TRBV4-3|15|TRBJ1-1
TGCGCCAGCAGCCAGGTGGGGACACAAAACACTGAAGCTTTCTTT
CASSQVGTQNTEAFF
>.|.|TRBV7-3|13|TRBJ1-1
TGTGCCAGCAGCTTTTGGAGAGACACTGAAGCTTTCTTT
CASSFWRDTEAFF
>.|.|TRBV18|16|TRBJ1-3
TGTGCCAGCTCCCCCGGGGTGGAAAGGACTGGAAACACCATATATTTT
CASSPGVERTGNTIYF
>.|.|TRBV11-2|16|TRBJ2-3
TGTGCCAGCAGCTTGGTAGAGGGGCTCCTCACAGATACGCAGTATTTT
CASSLVEGLLTDTQYF
>.|TRBD2|TRBV10-1|17|TRBJ2-2
TGCGCCAGCAGACAAAGCAGACTAGCGGAATACACCGGGGAGCTGTTTTTT
CASRQSRLAEYTGELFF
>.|TRBD1|TRBV5-1|13|TRBJ2-7
TGCGCCAGCAGCTCGGGACAGGGAACTTCGCAGTACTTC
CASSSGQGTSQYF
>once|TRBD1|TRBV14|17|TRBJ2-7
TGTGCCAGCAGCCAAGGTGATGGACAGGGGGCCCTTACCAAGCAGTACTTC
CASSQGDGQGALTKQYF
>.|TRBD2|TRBV28|18|TRBJ2-7
TGTGCCAGCAGTCCCAACCCGACTAGCGGCCTACCAGTGTGGGAGCAGTACTTC
CASSPNPTSGLPVWEQYF
>.|.|TRBV30|15|TRBJ1-5
TGTGCCTGGAGTCATACAGGGTGGGGCAATCAGCCCCAGCATTTT
CAWSHTGWGNQPQHF
>.|.|TRBV9|15|TRBJ2-3
TGTGCCAGCAGCGCACCGGGACTTCCCGGGGATACGCAGTATTTT
CASSAPGLPGDTQYF
>.|TRBD2|TRBV5-1|15|TRBJ2-2
TGCGCCAGCACCCTTGGCGGGGGGCGCACCGGGGAGCTGTTTTTT
CASTLGGGRTGELFF
>.|.|TRBV5-6|14|TRBJ2-7
TGTGCCAGCAGCTTACCGGGACATCTCTACGAGCAGTACTTC
CASSLPGHLYEQYF
>few|TRBD2|TRBV5-1|15|TRBJ2-7
TGCGCCAGCAGCCCTACCCTAGCGGGGGGGAACGAGCAGTACTTC
CASSPTLAGGNEQYF
>.|.|TRBV6-1|12|TRBJ1-1
TGTGCCAGCAGTGAGGCAGGGTTAGGTGCTTTCTTT
CASSEAGLGAFF
>.|TRBD1|TRBV5-1|16|TRBJ1-2
TGCGCCAGCAGCTTGACCCCAGGGGGCGTAAACTATGGCTACACCTTC
CASSLTPGGVNYGYTF
>.|TRBD1|TRBV11-2|14|TRBJ2-5
TGTGCCAGCAGCCTCGGGACAGCACAAGAGACCCAGTACTTC
CASSLGTAQETQYF
>.|.|TRBV19|13|TRBJ2-1
TGTGCCAGTAGTACAGGAGTGTACAATGAGCAGTTCTTC
CASSTGVYNEQFF
>.|.|TRBV6-1|11|TRBJ1-2
TGTGCCAGCAGTGCCCTCTATGGCTACACCTTC
CASSALYGYTF
>.|.|TRBV28|13|TRBJ2-3
TGTGCCAGCAGTTCAATCGGCCCTTATACGCAGTATTTT
CASSSIGPYTQYF
>.|.|TRBV19|11|TRBJ2-7
TGTGCCAGTAGTATCCGTGGCGAGCAGTACTTC
CASSIRGEQYF
>few|.|TRBV29-1|10|TRBJ2-3
TGCAGCGTTGACACAGATACGCAGTATTTT
CSVDTDTQYF
>.|.|TRBV14|16|TRBJ2-3
TGTGCCAGCAGCCCAAATGGGGGCCTTGGCACAGATACGCAGTATTTT
CASSPNGGLGTDTQYF
>.|.|TRBV19|15|TRBJ1-5
TGTGCCAGTAGTATAGAACAGGCCAACAATCAGCCCCAGCATTTT
CASSIEQANNQPQHF
>.|.|TRBV9|14|TRBJ2-5
TGTGCCAGCAGCGTAGGTGGTCGAGAAGAGACCCAGTACTTC
CASSVGGREETQYF